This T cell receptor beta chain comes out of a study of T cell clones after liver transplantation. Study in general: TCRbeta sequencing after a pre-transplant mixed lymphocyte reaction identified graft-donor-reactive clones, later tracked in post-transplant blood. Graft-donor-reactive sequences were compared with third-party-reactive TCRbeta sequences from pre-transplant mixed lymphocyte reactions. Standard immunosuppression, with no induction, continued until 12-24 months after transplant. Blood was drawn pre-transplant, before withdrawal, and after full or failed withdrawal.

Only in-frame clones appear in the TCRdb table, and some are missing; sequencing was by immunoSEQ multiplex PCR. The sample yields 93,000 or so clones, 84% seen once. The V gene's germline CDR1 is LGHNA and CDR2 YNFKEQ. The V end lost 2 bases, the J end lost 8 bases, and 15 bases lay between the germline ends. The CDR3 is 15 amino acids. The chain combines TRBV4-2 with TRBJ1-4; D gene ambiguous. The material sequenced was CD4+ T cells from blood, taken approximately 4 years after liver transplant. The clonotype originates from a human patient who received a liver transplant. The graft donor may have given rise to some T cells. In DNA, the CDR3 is TGTGCCAGCAGCCAACCCGGTGGGAGGCACGAAAAACTGTTTTTT. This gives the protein CASSQPGGRHEKLFF.